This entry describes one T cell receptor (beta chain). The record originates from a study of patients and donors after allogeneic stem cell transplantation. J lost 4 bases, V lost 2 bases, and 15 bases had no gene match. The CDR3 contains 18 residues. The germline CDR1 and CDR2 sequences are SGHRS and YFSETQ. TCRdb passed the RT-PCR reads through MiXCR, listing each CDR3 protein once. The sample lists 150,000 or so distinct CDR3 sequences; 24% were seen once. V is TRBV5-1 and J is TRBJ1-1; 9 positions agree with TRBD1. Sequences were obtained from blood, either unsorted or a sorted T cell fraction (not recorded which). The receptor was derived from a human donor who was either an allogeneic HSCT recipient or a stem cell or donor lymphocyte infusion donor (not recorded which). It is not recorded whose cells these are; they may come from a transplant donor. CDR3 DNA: TGCGCCAGCAGCTTCATGGGACAGGGTTTGTATTATCGCACTGAAGCTTTCTTT. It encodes CASSFMGQGLYYRTEAFF.